The 20 T cell receptor beta chains below were found in one sample sequenced in a study of blood T cell repertoires in COVID-19. Measured with immunoSEQ multiplex PCR; TCRdb has only the in-frame clones, and not every one. The sample has under 400,000 clones; 88% are singletons. Specimen: PBMCs or T cells enriched from blood (not recorded which). These receptors all stem from a woman aged 25 to 45 who had been exposed to COVID-19.

The gene calls are TRBV3-1 (or the pseudogene TRBV3-2) and TRBJ2-7, with D unclear. The V gene's germline CDR1 is LGHDT and CDR2 YNNKEL (reference sequence). V was trimmed by 3 bases and J by 0 bases, leaving 9 bases between them. The CDR3 consists of 14 residues. The CDR3 reads CASSQRRSSYEQYF. In DNA form, the CDR3 reads TGTGCCAGCAGCCAGCGCCGGAGCTCCTACGAGCAGTACTTC.

This clone was counted between two and nine times. The J gene is TRBJ2-3, the V gene TRBV3-1 (or the pseudogene TRBV3-2), with D tentatively TRBD2 (7 bases). The CDR3 totals 16 residues. The V end lost 1 base, the J end lost 2 bases, and 13 bases lay between the germline ends. Looked up from germline, CDR1 is LGHDT and CDR2 is YNNKEL (reference sequence). As DNA, the CDR3 is TGTGCCAGCAGCCAAGGGGAGGGGGTAAACACAGATACGCAGTATTTT. This translates into CASSQGEGVNTDTQYF.

The chain links TRBV9 to TRBJ2-3; 13 nucleotides match TRBD2. Per the germline V gene, CDR1 is SGDLS and CDR2 is YYNGEE. The V segment lost 0 bases and the J segment 5 bases; nucleotides outside the gene matches: 6. The CDR3 totals 17 residues. The CDR3: CASSVELAGGPRDTQYF. For the CDR3, the DNA is TGTGCCAGCAGCGTAGAACTAGCGGGAGGGCCTAGAGATACGCAGTATTTT. The variable domain in full, with the rest retrieved from reference TRBV9 and TRBJ2-3, is DSGVTQTPKHLITATGQRVTLRCSPRSGDLSVYWYQQSLDQGLQFLIQYYNGEERAKGNILERFSAQQFPDLHSELNLSSLELGDSALYFCASSVELAGGPRDTQYFGPGTRLTVL.

The genes are TRBV30 and TRBJ2-3; TRBD2 agrees at 10 bases. V gave up 4 bases and J gave up 0 bases; unmatched junction bases: 4. Germline V gene data show CDR1 as GTSNPN and CDR2 as SVGIG (reference sequence). CDR3 size: 15 residues. The CDR3 reads CAWTASGSSTDTQYF. Here the CDR3 DNA reads TGTGCCTGGACGGCTAGCGGGAGTAGCACAGATACGCAGTATTTT. Together with reference TRBV30 and TRBJ2-3, the CDR3 gives the full variable domain: SQTIHQWPATLVQPVGSPLSLECTVEGTSNPNLYWYRQAAGRGLQLLFYSVGIGQISSEVPQNLSASRPQDRQFILSSKKLLLSDSGFYLCAWTASGSSTDTQYFGPGTRLTVL.

The table lists this clone with a few counts. V and J are TRBV2 and TRBJ1-3, with 7 bases matching TRBD1. The CDR3 extends over 16 amino acids. Per the germline V gene, CDR1 is SNHLY and CDR2 is FYNNEI. The V segment lost 6 bases and the J segment 0 bases; nucleotides outside the gene matches: 8. The CDR3 is CASSGGQFNSGNTIYF. The CDR3 DNA reads as TGTGCCAGCAGCGGGGGACAGTTTAACTCTGGAAACACCATATATTTT. Drawing the rest from reference TRBV2 and TRBJ1-3, the complete variable domain is EPEVTQTPSHQVTQMGQEVILRCVPISNHLYFYWYRQILGQKVEFLVSFYNNEISEKSEIFDDQFSVERPDGSNFTLKIRSTKLEDSAMYFCASSGGQFNSGNTIYFGEGSWLTVV.

The chain carries TRBV7-8 and TRBJ1-1, with 8 bases identical to TRBD1. The CDR3 is 16 residues long. V shed 6 bases, J shed 1 base, and the junction held 10 bases outside the gene matches. Germline V gene lookup returns CDR1 SGHVS and CDR2 FQNEAQ. This CDR3 is CASRSRGLVGNTEAFF. The CDR3 region has the DNA TGTGCCAGCAGATCCAGGGGGCTGGTCGGGAACACTGAAGCTTTCTTT.

This clone showed up just once. The V call is TRBV28, the J call TRBJ2-2; weak D call: TRBD2 (5 bases). V gave up 6 bases and J gave up 7 bases, with 12 bases separating them. Germline CDR1 reads MDHEN; CDR2 reads SYDVKM. The CDR3 has 13 residues. The CDR3 nucleotides read TGTGCCAGCAGAGTTGTAGGGAGCGGGGAGCTGTTTTTT. Translated, it gives CASRVVGSGELFF.

This chain links TRBV12-3 or TRBV12-4 with TRBJ2-3; D call uncertain. This CDR3 is 12 amino acids long. V dropped 1 base and J dropped 8 bases, with 7 bases sitting between them. The CDR3 region is CASSLEQITQYF. CDR3 coding DNA: TGTGCCAGCAGTTTAGAACAGATTACGCAGTATTTT.

J is TRBJ2-7 and V is TRBV5-4; D perhaps matches TRBD1 (6 bases). Germline CDR1 and CDR2: SGHNT and YYREEE (reference sequence). The CDR3 runs to 16 residues. V lost 4 bases and J 5 bases, leaving 22 bases between the germline ends. CDR3 DNA: TGTGCCAGCAGCGCCGACAGGTGGGAAAATCGGAACGAGCAGTACTTC. Encoded protein: CASSADRWENRNEQYF.

This clone was detected only once. Other nucleotide sequences in the sample specify the same CDR3. The chain links TRBV12-3 or TRBV12-4 to TRBJ1-1, with 8 bases aligning to TRBD1. The CDR3 totals 13 residues. The junction had 3 bases not matched to a gene; V was cut back by 5 bases and J by 4 bases. The CDR3 nucleotides are TGTGCCAGCAGTCCCGGACAGGGCACTGAAGCTTTCTTT. Protein: CASSPGQGTEAFF.

The rearrangement uses TRBV6-5 and TRBJ1-3; 8 positions agree with TRBD1. This CDR3 spans 16 amino acids. V trimming: 1 base; J trimming: 3 bases; junction bases outside the gene matches: 5. CDR1 MNHEY and CDR2 SVGAGI come from the germline V gene. As DNA, the CDR3 is TGTGCCAGCAGTTACTGGACAGGGTCTCGTGGAAACACCATATATTTT. Encoded protein: CASSYWTGSRGNTIYF.

V usage is TRBV28 and J usage is TRBJ1-3; 7 bases fit TRBD1. V was pared by 8 bases and J by 3 bases, with 7 bases of the junction left unmatched. CDR1 and CDR2 from the germline V gene are MDHEN and SYDVKM. This CDR3 spans 14 amino acids. CDR3: CASLGGIIGNTIYF. Here the CDR3 DNA reads TGTGCCAGCCTAGGGGGCATTATTGGAAACACCATATATTTT.

The chain carries TRBV6-5 and TRBJ1-5; D not certain. The CDR3 totals 15 residues. Per the germline V gene, CDR1 is MNHEY and CDR2 is SVGAGI. The V end was cut by 2 bases, the J end by 0 bases, with 8 bases between. The CDR3 region is CASSYGQNSNQPQHF. CDR3 in DNA: TGTGCCAGCAGTTACGGTCAGAATAGCAATCAGCCCCAGCATTTT.

V gene TRBV5-1 combines with J gene TRBJ1-6; D possibly corresponds to TRBD1 (6 bases). The germline V and J ends were trimmed by 0 bases and 3 bases, with 10 bases remaining between them. The germline CDR1 and CDR2 sequences are SGHRS and YFSETQ. The CDR3 loop spans 16 amino acids. In DNA, the CDR3 is TGCGCCAGCAGCTTGGAGGCCAGGGGCTATAATTCACCCCTCCACTTT. Translating it yields CASSLEARGYNSPLHF.

J is TRBJ1-4 and V is TRBV27, with a possible D match to TRBD1 (6 bases). The CDR3 loop spans 15 amino acids. The V and J ends lost 5 bases and 0 bases respectively, with 10 bases between them. Germline CDR1 is MNHEY and CDR2 is SMNVEV (reference sequence). In DNA, the CDR3 is TGTGCCAGCAGTGGACAGCCTTCAACTAATGAAAAACTGTTTTTT. As protein: CASSGQPSTNEKLFF.

The chain employs TRBV3-1 (or the pseudogene TRBV3-2) and TRBJ1-2; unclear D gene. The V gene lost 1 base and the J gene lost 7 bases, with 16 bases spanning the gap. This CDR3 comprises 15 residues. Germline V gives CDR1 LGHDT, CDR2 YNNKEL (reference sequence). The DNA of the CDR3 is TGTGCCAGCAGCCAAGGGCCCCAGCGGAGCAGTGGCTACACCTTC. Translated: CASSQGPQRSSGYTF.

This clone has a single count. This chain links TRBV27 with TRBJ1-6, with 9 bases matching TRBD1. Trimming cost V 2 bases and J 9 bases; bases outside gene matches: 2. This CDR3 contains 14 residues. CDR1 is MNHEY, CDR2 SMNVEV, per germline (reference sequence). This CDR3 reads CASSLGTGLSPLHF. The CDR3 DNA reads TGTGCCAGCAGTTTAGGGACAGGGCTTTCACCCCTCCACTTT.

This clone was detected only once. The chain links TRBV12-5 to TRBJ2-2, with TRBD2 matching over 12 bases. V gave up 6 bases and J gave up 5 bases; unmatched junction bases: 4. Germline V gives CDR1 LGHNT, CDR2 FRNRAP. This CDR3 region has 15 residues. This chain's CDR3 is CASGPGLAGTGELFF. CDR3 sequence (DNA): TGTGCTAGTGGCCCCGGACTAGCGGGAACCGGGGAGCTGTTTTTT.

The chain carries TRBV10-3 and TRBJ1-2; TRBD1 matches at 7 bases. Unmatched junction bases numbered 6, after V lost 3 bases and J lost 8 bases. The CDR3 totals 13 residues. Germline V gene sequence: CDR1 ENHRY, CDR2 SYGVKD. This chain's CDR3 is CAISDTGARGYTF. Written as DNA, the CDR3 is TGTGCCATCAGTGACACAGGGGCCAGGGGCTACACCTTC.

The rearrangement joins TRBV7-8 to TRBJ2-5; the D gene is possibly TRBD2 (5 bases). The CDR3 has 14 residues. Germline V lookup: CDR1 SGHVS, CDR2 FQNEAQ. V gave up 7 bases and J gave up 5 bases, with 17 bases separating them. CDR3 bases: TGTGCCAGCATCCCCGTGGAGCCGGGGGAGACCCAGTACTTC. Translated: CASIPVEPGETQYF.